These 29 T cell receptor beta chains were all obtained from the same sample, sequenced in a study of T-cell memory formation after mild COVID-19. TCRdb reprocessed the 5' RACE reads with MiXCR, giving one entry per CDR3 protein. Counted here are 500,000 to 600,000 distinct CDR3 sequences, more than 15% occurring once; the ten biggest clones make up 9.5% to 15%. Sequencing was carried out using PBMCs or a T cell subset sorted from them (not recorded which). Source of these receptors: an adult woman who had mild COVID-19 (a few samples of this study predate the infection). Cell type and time point are not known.

This clonotype has more than one count but fewer than ten. The chain combines TRBV7-9 with TRBJ2-2, with D possibly matching TRBD1 (5 bases). Germline CDR1 reads SEHNR; CDR2 reads FQNEAQ (reference sequence). V lost 3 bases, J lost 3 bases, and 11 bases lay in between. The CDR3 consists of 15 residues. The CDR3 DNA reads as TGTGCCAGCAGCTTTATTTTACAGGACACCGGGGAGCTGTTTTTT. Protein product: CASSFILQDTGELFF.

This chain links TRBV12-3 or TRBV12-4 with TRBJ1-2, with 10 nucleotides matching TRBD1. The CDR3 totals 15 residues. Trimming at V came to 4 bases and at J to 6 bases, leaving 8 bases not matched to a gene. CDR3 region: CASSSPGTGVNGYTF. In nucleotides, the CDR3 is TGTGCCAGCAGTTCCCCCGGGACAGGGGTTAATGGCTACACCTTC.

This clonotype was detected only a few times. The chain couples TRBV30 to TRBJ1-2; tentative D call: TRBD1 (5 bases). This CDR3 has 13 residues. Trimming pared 2 bases from V and 2 bases from J, leaving 9 bases between. CDR1 and CDR2 from the germline V gene are GTSNPN and SVGIG (reference sequence). CDR3 sequence: CAWSLGANYGYTF. In DNA form, the CDR3 reads TGTGCCTGGAGTCTCGGGGCGAACTATGGCTACACCTTC. The full variable domain, in which reference TRBV30 and TRBJ1-2 provide the parts outside the CDR3, is SQTIHQWPATLVQPVGSPLSLECTVEGTSNPNLYWYRQAAGRGLQLLFYSVGIGQISSEVPQNLSASRPQDRQFILSSKKLLLSDSGFYLCAWSLGANYGYTFGSGTRLTVV.

The chain recombines TRBV30 with TRBJ2-5; D may be TRBD1 (6 bases). The length of the CDR3 is 14 residues. V was shortened by 4 bases and J by 4 bases, with 16 bases between the two germline ends. Germline CDR1 GTSNPN, CDR2 SVGIG (reference sequence). CDR3 protein: CAWMGSPGVETQYF. CDR3 in DNA: TGTGCCTGGATGGGAAGCCCAGGGGTAGAGACCCAGTACTTC.

This sequence joins TRBV5-4 and TRBJ2-2; 10 positions agree with TRBD2. V lost 3 bases to trimming and J lost 4 bases; unmatched junction nucleotides: 3. The germline gives CDR1 SGHNT, CDR2 YYREEE (reference sequence). The CDR3 is 15 amino acids. The CDR3 DNA reads as TGTGCCAGCAGCTCCGCTAGCGGGGGCACCGGGGAGCTGTTTTTT. It specifies CASSSASGGTGELFF.

This sequence joins TRBV7-2 and TRBJ1-2; D gene uncertain. The CDR3 is 12 amino acids. The germline V and J ends were trimmed by 1 base and 7 bases, with 7 bases remaining between them. Per germline, CDR1 SGHTA and CDR2 FQGNSA. The CDR3 here is CASSLDGSGYTF. The DNA for the CDR3 is TGTGCCAGCAGCTTAGATGGTAGTGGCTACACCTTC.

The rearrangement uses TRBV4-1 and TRBJ1-2; D remains ambiguous. CDR1 and CDR2 (germline): MGHRA, YSYEKL. This CDR3 contains 16 residues. V shed 1 base and J shed 4 bases, with 16 bases lying between them. The CDR3 bases are TGCGCCAGCAGCCAAGGGCAAGCTATTTCAATCTATGGCTACACCTTC. Its protein product is CASSQGQAISIYGYTF.

This clonotype has a count of ten or more. The CDR3 loop reads CATSKTQVDNSGANVLTF. The DNA for the CDR3 is TGTGCCACCAGTAAAACACAGGTGGACAACTCTGGGGCCAACGTCCTGACTTTC. V gene TRBV24-1 combines with J gene TRBJ2-6; TRBD1 is a possible D gene (5 bases). Germline V gives CDR1 KGHDR, CDR2 SFDVKD. Between the trimmed V and J ends, which lost 6 bases and 0 bases, there was a span of 17 bases. This CDR3 has 18 residues.

The rearrangement joins TRBV9 to TRBJ2-5; TRBD1 agrees at 10 bases. The CDR3 runs to 16 residues. Unmatched junction bases numbered 9, after V lost 3 bases and J lost 4 bases. Germline-derived CDR1 and CDR2 are SGDLS and YYNGEE. The CDR3 reads CASSAERTGGGETQYF. Here the CDR3 DNA reads TGTGCCAGCAGCGCCGAGCGGACAGGGGGAGGAGAGACCCAGTACTTC.

This clonotype appeared a few times. The rearrangement uses TRBV7-2 and TRBJ1-4; a possible D gene is TRBD1 (6 bases). V was shortened by 0 bases and J by 11 bases, with 10 bases between the two germline ends. The CDR3 consists of 13 residues. Germline CDR1 reads SGHTA; CDR2 reads FQGNSA. In nucleotides, the CDR3 is TGTGCCAGCAGCTTAGCACAGGGCAGGAAACTGTTTTTT. Its protein is CASSLAQGRKLFF.

The V call is TRBV12-3 or TRBV12-4, the J call TRBJ2-3; D is perhaps TRBD2 (5 bases). V lost 5 bases and J lost 2, with 14 bases in between. The CDR3 runs 15 residues. The CDR3: CASSPRERFTDTQYF. CDR3 bases: TGTGCCAGCAGTCCGAGGGAGCGGTTCACAGATACGCAGTATTTT.

V and J are TRBV3-1 and TRBJ2-1; TRBD2 agrees at 7 bases. CDR3 length equals 16 residues. The ends lost 4 bases at V and 3 bases at J; junction bases unmatched: 9. CDR1 and CDR2 (germline): LGHDT, YNNKEL (reference sequence). The CDR3 region has the DNA TGTGCCAGCAGCCCCCAGGGCGGGGGATACTACAATGAGCAGTTCTTC. Its protein is CASSPQGGGYYNEQFF.

This rearrangement joins TRBV18 to TRBJ1-1; D is uncertain. This CDR3 contains 14 residues. Trimming stripped 1 base from V and 5 bases from J, with 11 bases between. Per germline, CDR1 KGHSH and CDR2 LQKENI. In nucleotides, the CDR3 is TGTGCCAGCTCACCACTTGGATCGGGAACTGAAGCTTTCTTT. This gives the protein CASSPLGSGTEAFF.

This chain joins TRBV20-1 and TRBJ1-2, with 9 bases aligning to TRBD1. The CDR3 runs 16 residues. V shed 3 bases, J shed 4 bases, and the junction held 12 bases outside the gene matches. Germline V lookup: CDR1 DFQATT, CDR2 SNEGSKA (reference sequence). In nucleotides, the CDR3 is TGCAGTGCTAGTCGACGAAGCGGGACAGGGATCTATGGCTACACCTTC. This encodes CSASRRSGTGIYGYTF.

The gene calls are TRBV6-5 and TRBJ2-2; TRBD1 is a possible D gene (5 bases). This CDR3 has 16 amino acids. The V end lost 6 bases, the J end lost 3 bases, and 17 bases lay between the germline ends. CDR1 is MNHEY, CDR2 SVGAGI, per germline. In DNA, the CDR3 is TGTGCCAGCAGACTTCACGACAGATCGGACACCGGGGAGCTGTTTTTT. It specifies CASRLHDRSDTGELFF.

This clonotype was picked up a small number of times. The CDR3, as DNA: TGTGCCAGCAGCCCCCAACCCGGGACAGGGGCCGAGCAGTACTTC. Its translation is CASSPQPGTGAEQYF. This chain joins TRBV7-9 and TRBJ2-7; 10 bases are a match to TRBD1. The CDR3 is 15 amino acids. Germline V lookup: CDR1 SEHNR, CDR2 FQNEAQ (reference sequence). Trimming took 5 bases from V and 6 from J; bases not matched to a gene: 10. The full variable domain, rest sourced from reference TRBV7-9 and TRBJ2-7, is DTGVSQNPRHKITKRGQNVTFRCDPISEHNRLYWYRQTLGQGPEFLTYFQNEAQLEKSRLLSDRFSAERPKGSFSTLEIQRTEQGDSAMYLCASSPQPGTGAEQYFGPGTRLTVT.

The gene calls are TRBV25-1 and TRBJ2-5; 11 nucleotides line up with TRBD1. The CDR3 has 16 amino acids. With 3 bases clipped from V and 2 bases from J, the junction kept 5 bases outside the gene matches. The V gene's germline CDR1 is MGHDK and CDR2 SYGVNS. DNA of the CDR3: TGTGCCAGCAGTGAGGCGGGACAGGGGGTTCAAGAGACCCAGTACTTC. This encodes CASSEAGQGVQETQYF.

There are a few counts of this clonotype. The chain is built from TRBV7-3 and TRBJ2-3; D not certain. Trimming stripped 3 bases from V and 6 bases from J, with 7 bases between. This CDR3 region has 12 residues. Germline V lookup: CDR1 SGHTA, CDR2 FQGTGA. The CDR3 here is CASSLMGDTQYF. The DNA of the CDR3 is TGTGCCAGCAGCTTGATGGGGGATACGCAGTATTTT.

A few counts support this clonotype. The chain employs TRBV30 and TRBJ2-5; D possibly corresponds to TRBD1 (5 bases). V lost 3 bases and J lost 5, with 10 bases in between. This CDR3 is built from 12 residues. Per germline, CDR1 GTSNPN and CDR2 SVGIG (reference sequence). The CDR3 loop reads CAWSVSGETQYF. CDR3 nucleotides: TGTGCCTGGAGCGTGTCAGGGGAGACCCAGTACTTC. The whole variable domain, remainder taken from reference TRBV30 and TRBJ2-5, is SQTIHQWPATLVQPVGSPLSLECTVEGTSNPNLYWYRQAAGRGLQLLFYSVGIGQISSEVPQNLSASRPQDRQFILSSKKLLLSDSGFYLCAWSVSGETQYFGPGTRLLVL.

The chain recombines TRBV20-1 with TRBJ2-1; TRBD1 is a possible D gene (6 bases). Per germline, CDR1 DFQATT and CDR2 SNEGSKA (reference sequence). The V and J ends lost 6 bases and 0 bases respectively, with 15 bases between them. The CDR3 is made up of 15 amino acids. CDR3 amino acids: CSAPGHRSSYNEQFF. The DNA for the CDR3 is TGCAGTGCCCCGGGACACCGAAGCTCCTACAATGAGCAGTTCTTC.

The V and J genes are TRBV19 and TRBJ2-7; 7 bases line up with TRBD1. Per germline, CDR1 LNHDA and CDR2 SQIVND (reference sequence). Unmatched junction bases numbered 10, after V lost 6 bases and J lost 2 bases. The CDR3 loop spans 15 amino acids. The CDR3 reads CASRDTDRNPYEQYF. As DNA, the CDR3 is TGTGCCAGTAGAGATACGGACAGGAACCCCTACGAGCAGTACTTC.

The genes are TRBV6-5 and TRBJ2-7, with 11 bases identical to TRBD1. The germline CDR1 and CDR2 sequences are MNHEY and SVGAGI. The CDR3 extends over 15 amino acids. Trimming cost V 2 bases and J 3 bases; bases outside gene matches: 3. CDR3 protein: CASSYAGTGGYEQYF. The DNA of the CDR3 is TGTGCCAGCAGTTACGCCGGGACAGGGGGCTACGAGCAGTACTTC.

This chain links TRBV7-9 with TRBJ2-5; D is perhaps TRBD1 (6 bases). Trimming removed 1 base from V and 5 bases from J, with 14 bases in between. CDR1 and CDR2 from the germline V gene are SEHNR and FQNEAQ (reference sequence). The CDR3 runs 15 residues. The chain's CDR3 is CASSLGKGGSETQYF. In DNA form, the CDR3 reads TGTGCCAGCAGCTTAGGGAAAGGGGGAAGTGAGACCCAGTACTTC.

The rearrangement joins TRBV4-2 to TRBJ1-3, with TRBD1 as a possible D gene (5 bases). The germline V gene has CDR1 LGHNA and CDR2 YNFKEQ. V lost 4 bases and J 0 bases, leaving 16 bases between the germline ends. CDR3 size: 17 residues. CDR3 sequence (DNA): TGTGCCAGCAGCCCGTGGGGGGGGTTAAGCTCTGGAAACACCATATATTTT. Amino acid sequence: CASSPWGGLSSGNTIYF.

The chain couples TRBV7-2 to TRBJ1-1; a possible D gene is TRBD1 (6 bases). Germline V gene sequence: CDR1 SGHTA, CDR2 FQGNSA. Trimming pared 1 base from V and 3 bases from J, leaving 12 bases between. The CDR3 has 15 amino acids. The CDR3 nucleotides read TGTGCCAGCAGCTTAGATCTCGGGGGCTACACTGAAGCTTTCTTT. Encoded protein: CASSLDLGGYTEAFF.

The chain uses TRBV5-1 and TRBJ2-1, with unresolved D. CDR1 and CDR2 from the germline V gene are SGHRS and YFSETQ. Trimming took 0 bases from V and 5 from J, leaving 6 bases between them. The CDR3 is made up of 13 amino acids. Written as DNA, the CDR3 is TGCGCCAGCAGCTTGGCCGCGAACAATGAGCAGTTCTTC. Its translation: CASSLAANNEQFF.

This clonotype was observed at least ten times. The chain carries TRBV5-1 and TRBJ1-5; TRBD1 agrees at 7 bases. This CDR3 spans 16 amino acids. The germline gives CDR1 SGHRS, CDR2 YFSETQ. The ends lost 0 bases at V and 4 bases at J; junction bases unmatched: 7. CDR3 sequence: CASSLAGPGGNQPQHF. The CDR3 coding sequence is TGCGCCAGCAGCTTGGCCGGGCCAGGGGGGAATCAGCCCCAGCATTTT. Drawing the rest from reference TRBV5-1 and TRBJ1-5, the complete variable domain is KAGVTQTPRYLIKTRGQQVTLSCSPISGHRSVSWYQQTPGQGLQFLFEYFSETQRNKGNFPGRFSGRQFSNSRSEMNVSTLELGDSALYLCASSLAGPGGNQPQHFGDGTRLSIL.

The chain combines TRBV14 with TRBJ1-2; 8 bases match TRBD1. CDR1 SGHDN and CDR2 FVKESK come from the germline V gene. Germline trimming cut 4 bases from V and 4 bases from J; bases unmatched to any gene: 8. CDR3 length: 15 residues. The CDR3, as DNA: TGTGCCAGCAGCCCTATACAGGGGGAGGTCTATGGCTACACCTTC. It specifies CASSPIQGEVYGYTF.

This chain joins TRBV20-1 and TRBJ2-1, with D maybe TRBD2 (6 bases). Trimming cost V 5 bases and J 7 bases, with 15 bases left between them. The CDR3 is 13 amino acids. Germline V gene lookup returns CDR1 DFQATT and CDR2 SNEGSKA (reference sequence). The CDR3 bases are TGCAGTGCTGGCCCCGGGACTCAAAATGAGCAGTTCTTC. This translates into CSAGPGTQNEQFF.